This paragraph reports one TCR beta chain. Per germline, CDR1 SGHNT and CDR2 YYREEE (reference sequence). This CDR3 contains 13 residues. Deletions cut 0 bases from V and 9 bases from J, with 10 bases between. Here immunoSEQ multiplex PCR was the method, and the copy in TCRdb shows in-frame clones only, minus some. This sample yields 45,000 to 70,000 clones, of which 92% are seen a single time; about 0.64% belongs to the top ten. The record originates from a study of T cell changes during pregnancy in multiple sclerosis. This sequence joins TRBV5-4 and TRBJ2-1; a possible D gene is TRBD2 (6 bases). Sequencing used CD4+ T cells from peripheral blood mononuclear cells, obtained after pregnancy. This TCR was sampled from a female donor with multiple sclerosis, enrolled in a pregnancy study. The CDR3: CASSLGLVGEQFF. DNA of the CDR3: TGTGCCAGCAGCTTGGGACTAGTGGGTGAGCAGTTCTTC.